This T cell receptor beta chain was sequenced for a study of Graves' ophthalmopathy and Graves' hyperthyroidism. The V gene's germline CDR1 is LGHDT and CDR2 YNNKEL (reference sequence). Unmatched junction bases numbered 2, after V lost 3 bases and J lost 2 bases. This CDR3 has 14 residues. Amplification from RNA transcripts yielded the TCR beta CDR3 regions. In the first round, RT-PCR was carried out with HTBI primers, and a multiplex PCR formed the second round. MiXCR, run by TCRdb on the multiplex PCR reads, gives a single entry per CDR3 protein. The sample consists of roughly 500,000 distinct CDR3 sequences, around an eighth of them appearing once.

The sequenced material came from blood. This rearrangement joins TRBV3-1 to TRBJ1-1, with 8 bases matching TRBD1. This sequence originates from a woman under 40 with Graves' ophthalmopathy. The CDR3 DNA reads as TGTGCCAGCAGCCACGGACAGGGAAACACTGAAGCTTTCTTT. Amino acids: CASSHGQGNTEAFF.